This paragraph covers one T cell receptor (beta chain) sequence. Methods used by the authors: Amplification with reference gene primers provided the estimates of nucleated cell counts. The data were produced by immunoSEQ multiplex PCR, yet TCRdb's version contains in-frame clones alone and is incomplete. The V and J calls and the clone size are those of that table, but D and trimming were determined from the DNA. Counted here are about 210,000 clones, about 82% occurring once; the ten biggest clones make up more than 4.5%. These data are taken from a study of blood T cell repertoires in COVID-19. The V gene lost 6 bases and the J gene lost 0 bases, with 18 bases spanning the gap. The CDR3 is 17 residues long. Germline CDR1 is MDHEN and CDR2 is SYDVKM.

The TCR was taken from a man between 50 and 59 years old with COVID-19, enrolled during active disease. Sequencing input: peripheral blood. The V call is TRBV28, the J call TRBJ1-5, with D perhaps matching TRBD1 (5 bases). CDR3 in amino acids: CASSHTRGTYSNQPQHF. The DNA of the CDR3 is TGTGCCAGCAGCCACACGCGGGGCACTTATAGCAATCAGCCCCAGCATTTT.